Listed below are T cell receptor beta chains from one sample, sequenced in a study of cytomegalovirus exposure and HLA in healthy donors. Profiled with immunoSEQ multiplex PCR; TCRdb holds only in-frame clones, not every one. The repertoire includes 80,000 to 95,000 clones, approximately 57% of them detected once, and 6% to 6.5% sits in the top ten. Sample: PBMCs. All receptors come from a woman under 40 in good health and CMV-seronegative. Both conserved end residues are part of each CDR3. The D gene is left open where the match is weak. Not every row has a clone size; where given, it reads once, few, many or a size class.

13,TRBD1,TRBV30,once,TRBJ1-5,CAWGTGTNQPQHF,TGTGCCTGGGGGACAGGGACCAATCAGCCCCAGCATTTT
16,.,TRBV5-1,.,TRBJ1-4,CASSALGHSTNEKLFF,TGCGCCAGCAGCGCCCTAGGACATTCAACTAATGAAAAACTGTTTTTT
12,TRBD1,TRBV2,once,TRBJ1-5,CASSVGQAPQHF,TGTGCCAGCAGTGTCGGACAGGCGCCCCAGCATTTT
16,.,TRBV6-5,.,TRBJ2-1,CASSYSELTTYNEQFF,TGTGCCAGCAGTTACTCTGAACTAACTACCTACAATGAGCAGTTCTTC
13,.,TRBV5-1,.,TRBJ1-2,CASSLDVAPGYTF,TGCGCCAGCAGCTTGGACGTGGCCCCCGGCTACACCTTC
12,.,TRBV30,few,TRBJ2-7,CAWSVDWMGQYF,TGTGCCTGGAGTGTCGACTGGATGGGGCAGTACTTC
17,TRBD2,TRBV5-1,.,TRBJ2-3,CASSPEASGTSTDTQYF,TGCGCCAGCAGCCCGGAGGCTAGCGGGACTAGCACAGATACGCAGTATTTT
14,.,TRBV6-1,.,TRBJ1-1,CAAQGRMRNTEAFF,TGTGCCGCACAGGGTAGGATGAGGAACACTGAAGCTTTCTTT
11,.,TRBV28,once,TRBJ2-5,CASSLQETQYF,TGTGCCAGCAGTCTTCAAGAGACCCAGTACTTC
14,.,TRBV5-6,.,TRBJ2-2,CASSLGAGTGELFF,TGTGCCAGCAGCTTGGGGGCAGGCACCGGGGAGCTGTTTTTT
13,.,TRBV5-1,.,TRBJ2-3,CASSAGEIDTQYF,TGCGCCAGCAGCGCCGGGGAGATAGATACGCAGTATTTT
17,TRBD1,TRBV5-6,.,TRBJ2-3,CASRLFGQGDGADTQYF,TGTGCCAGCAGGTTGTTCGGACAGGGGGATGGAGCAGATACGCAGTATTTT
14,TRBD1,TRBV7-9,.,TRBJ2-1,CASSSQDRNNEQFF,TGTGCCAGCAGCTCGCAGGACAGGAACAATGAGCAGTTCTTC
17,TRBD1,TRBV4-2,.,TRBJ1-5,CASSQIDRGFSNQPQHF,TGTGCCAGCAGCCAAATAGACAGGGGGTTTAGCAATCAGCCCCAGCATTTT
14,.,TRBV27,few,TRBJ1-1,CASSLTGLNTEAFF,TGTGCCAGCAGTTTAACAGGGCTGAACACTGAAGCTTTCTTT
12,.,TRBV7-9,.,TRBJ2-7,CASQQFLDEQYF,TGTGCCAGCCAACAGTTCCTTGACGAGCAGTACTTC
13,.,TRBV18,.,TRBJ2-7,CASSPTQGYEQYF,TGTGCCAGCTCACCAACACAGGGCTACGAGCAGTACTTC
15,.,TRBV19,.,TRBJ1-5,CASWKSRGSNQPQHF,TGTGCCAGTTGGAAAAGCCGGGGAAGCAATCAGCCCCAGCATTTT
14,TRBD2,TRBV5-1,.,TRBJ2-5,CASSPPPGGETQYF,TGCGCCAGCAGCCCCCCCCCGGGAGGAGAGACCCAGTACTTC
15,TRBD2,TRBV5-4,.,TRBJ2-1,CASSRTRVNLGEQFF,TGTGCCAGCAGCAGGACTAGGGTGAATTTAGGTGAGCAGTTCTTC
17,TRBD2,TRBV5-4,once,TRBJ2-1,CASSQPRGTSGPSEQFF,TGTGCCAGCAGTCAGCCTAGGGGGACTAGCGGGCCAAGTGAGCAGTTCTTC
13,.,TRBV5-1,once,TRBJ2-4,CASSLGQQNIQYF,TGCGCCAGCAGCTTGGGACAGCAAAACATTCAGTACTTC
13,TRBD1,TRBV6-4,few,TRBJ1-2,CATQGDRGYGYTF,TGTGCCACCCAGGGGGACAGGGGCTATGGCTACACCTTC
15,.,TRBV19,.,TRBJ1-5,CASSIARSSNQPQHF,TGTGCCAGTAGTATAGCGCGGTCTAGCAATCAGCCCCAGCATTTT
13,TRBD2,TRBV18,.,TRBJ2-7,CASSPGGGYEQYF,TGTGCCAGCTCACCGGGGGGGGGCTACGAGCAGTACTTC
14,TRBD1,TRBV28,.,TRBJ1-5,CASSRDSLNQPQHF,TGTGCCAGCAGTCGGGACAGCCTAAATCAGCCCCAGCATTTT
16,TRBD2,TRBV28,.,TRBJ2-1,CASRPTLAGGYNEQFF,TGTGCCAGCAGGCCCACCTTGGCGGGAGGGTACAATGAGCAGTTCTTC
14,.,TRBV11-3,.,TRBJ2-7,CASSLGLSGYEQYF,TGTGCCAGCAGCCTTGGACTATCCGGGTACGAGCAGTACTTC
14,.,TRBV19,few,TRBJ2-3,CATQDLAGTDTQYF,TGTGCCACCCAAGACCTAGCCGGAACAGATACGCAGTATTTT
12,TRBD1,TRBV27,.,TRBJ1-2,CASSQTGAGYTF,TGTGCCAGCAGCCAGACAGGGGCTGGCTACACCTTC
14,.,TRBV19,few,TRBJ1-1,CASSIGPLNTEAFF,TGTGCCAGTAGTATAGGGCCCTTGAACACTGAAGCTTTCTTT
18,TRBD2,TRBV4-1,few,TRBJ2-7,CASSPTPGTSGGTYEQYF,TGCGCCAGCAGCCCCACCCCCGGGACTAGCGGGGGGACCTACGAGCAGTACTTC
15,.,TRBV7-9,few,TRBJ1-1,CASSSGQAGHTEAFF,TGTGCCAGCAGCTCAGGACAAGCAGGGCACACTGAAGCTTTCTTT
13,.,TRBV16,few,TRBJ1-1,CASSQSANTEAFF,TGTGCCAGCAGCCAATCGGCGAACACTGAAGCTTTCTTT
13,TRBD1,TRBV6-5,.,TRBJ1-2,CASSSRQGSGYTF,TGTGCCAGCAGTTCTCGACAGGGATCTGGCTACACCTTC
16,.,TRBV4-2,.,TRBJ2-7,CASSQDRQGGSYEQYF,TGTGCCAGCAGCCAAGATCGACAGGGAGGCTCCTACGAGCAGTACTTC
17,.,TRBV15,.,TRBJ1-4,CATSTKGGGPANEKLFF,TGTGCCACCAGCACAAAGGGAGGGGGGCCGGCTAATGAAAAACTGTTTTTT
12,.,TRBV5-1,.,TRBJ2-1,CASSKTENEQFF,TGCGCCAGCAGTAAGACGGAGAATGAGCAGTTCTTC
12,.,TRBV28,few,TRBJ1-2,CASSYSNYGYTF,TGTGCCAGCAGTTACAGCAACTATGGCTACACCTTC
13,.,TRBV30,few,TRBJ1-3,CAWNPGSGNTIYF,TGTGCCTGGAACCCAGGTTCGGGAAACACCATATATTTT